The T cell receptor (beta chain) under discussion was sequenced for a study of control samples from healthy donors and cancer patients. The CDR3 totals 16 residues. Using immunoSEQ multiplex PCR, the repertoire was profiled, and TCRdb retains in-frame clones only, with some absent. The sample lists about 160,000 clones; approximately 94% were seen once. The receptor was isolated from a middle-aged woman in good health. The V and J genes are TRBV7-5 and TRBJ1-1. TRBV7-5 is a pseudogene segment. The specimen sequenced was blood. The CDR3 here is CARSLGVRRLNTEAFF. CDR3 coding DNA: TGTGCCAGAAGCTTAGGTGTCCGTAGATTGAACACTGAAGCTTTCTTT.